This entry lists 10 T cell receptor beta chains sequenced from one sample in a study of early T cells in non-severe SARS-CoV-2 infection. One entry per CDR3 protein results from TCRdb running MiXCR on the 5' RACE reads. This repertoire shows some 45,000 distinct CDR3 sequences, around 7.8% found once; its top ten account for around 8%. Source material: whole blood. The receptors were gathered from an adult who was a healthcare worker with PCR-confirmed SARS-CoV-2 infection or an uninfected control (not recorded which).

This clonotype showed up just a few times. The genes are TRBV6-4 and TRBJ2-7, with D possibly being TRBD2 (6 bases). The CDR3 is made up of 13 amino acids. In germline, CDR1 is MRHNA, CDR2 SNTAGT. V was pared by 2 bases and J by 9 bases, with 14 bases between. The CDR3 sequence is CASSDPPGVGQYF. For the CDR3, the DNA is TGTGCCAGCAGTGACCCCCCGGGGGTCGGGCAGTACTTC.

This clonotype was observed a handful of times. The CDR3 sequence is CASSLEIQSWQTSPLHF. In DNA form, the CDR3 reads TGTGCCAGCAGCTTAGAGATCCAGAGTTGGCAAACTTCACCCCTCCACTTT. The rearrangement uses TRBV7-2 and TRBJ1-6; D gene ambiguous. Germline assignment: CDR1 SGHTA and CDR2 FQGNSA. CDR3 length: 17 residues. Deletions cut 1 base from V and 9 bases from J, with 19 bases between.

This clonotype was seen at least ten times. V gene TRBV28 combines with J gene TRBJ2-2; D perhaps matches TRBD1 (5 bases). V was clipped by 4 bases and J by 3 bases, with 12 bases between them. The CDR3 contains 15 residues. Per germline, CDR1 MDHEN and CDR2 SYDVKM. CDR3 sequence (DNA): TGTGCCAGCAGTTCGTACAGGAAAGACACCGGGGAGCTGTTTTTT. Translation: CASSSYRKDTGELFF.

This clonotype was detected only a few times. The chain carries TRBV12-3 or TRBV12-4 and TRBJ2-3; a possible D gene is TRBD1 (5 bases). The CDR3 covers 14 residues. V shed 6 bases and J shed 3 bases, with 13 bases lying between them. The CDR3 loop reads CASSLTVATDTQYF. DNA for the CDR3: TGTGCCAGCAGCTTGACAGTAGCTACAGATACGCAGTATTTT.

This clonotype showed up many times. This chain uses TRBV28 with TRBJ1-2; possibly TRBD1 for D (6 bases). CDR3 length: 12 residues. V was clipped by 7 bases and J by 3 bases, with 9 bases between them. Germline V gives CDR1 MDHEN, CDR2 SYDVKM. CDR3 sequence: CASIGQYYGYTF. The CDR3 DNA sequence: TGTGCCAGCATTGGACAGTACTATGGCTACACCTTC.

The genes are TRBV20-1 and TRBJ1-4; D not certain. Trimming took 2 bases from V and 10 from J, leaving 11 bases between them. The CDR3 runs 12 residues. Germline V gene data show CDR1 as DFQATT and CDR2 as SNEGSKA (reference sequence). The CDR3 sequence: CSARRSLGKLFF. The CDR3 region has the DNA TGCAGTGCTAGAAGGAGCCTGGGAAAACTGTTTTTT.

For this clonotype: A clone one base away is much larger, so this may be a read error. As DNA, the CDR3 is TGTGCCAGCAACCAAACGCGAAACAATGAGCAGTTCTTC. This gives the protein CASNQTRNNEQFF. The J gene is TRBJ2-1, the V gene TRBV12-3 or TRBV12-4; D not resolved. The CDR3 is 13 residues long. The V end lost 7 bases, the J end lost 5 bases, and 12 bases lay between the germline ends.

The chain carries TRBV6-5 and TRBJ1-2; 7 nucleotides match TRBD1. Germline V gene data show CDR1 as MNHEY and CDR2 as SVGAGI. This CDR3 is 12 amino acids long. V lost 5 bases to trimming and J lost 6 bases; unmatched junction nucleotides: 3. The DNA for the CDR3 is TGTGCCAGCAGTGGTAGGGGGCATGGCTACACCTTC. Amino acid sequence: CASSGRGHGYTF.

CDR3 bases: TGTGCCAGCAGCTTTAGGGACACACACAATGAGCAGTTCTTC. It is translated as CASSFRDTHNEQFF. V is TRBV5-4 and J is TRBJ2-1; a weak D match, TRBD1 (6 bases). With 2 bases removed from V and 5 bases from J, the gap between germline ends came to 11 bases. Germline V CDR1 and CDR2: SGHNT, YYREEE (reference sequence). The CDR3 extends over 14 amino acids.

V and J are TRBV28 and TRBJ1-1; D not resolved. There are 11 residues in the CDR3. Germline values: CDR1 MDHEN, CDR2 SYDVKM. V lost 5 bases and J lost 7, with 8 bases in between. CDR3 loop: CASSSPFEAFF. The CDR3 DNA follows: TGTGCCAGCAGTAGCCCCTTTGAAGCTTTCTTT.